Below, 28 T cell receptor beta chains from the same sample are listed, as sequenced in a study of blood T cell repertoires in COVID-19. Sequenced by immunoSEQ multiplex PCR; TCRdb stores in-frame clones only, minus some. The sample yields about 150,000 clones, roughly nine tenths seen once. The specimen sequenced was peripheral blood. Receptors were obtained from a man over 45 with acute or convalescent COVID-19.

V and J are TRBV4-3 and TRBJ2-3; 8 positions agree with TRBD2. This CDR3 contains 17 residues. V lost 4 bases and J lost 5; bases outside the gene matches: 14. CDR1 and CDR2 from the germline V gene are LGHNA and YSLEER. CDR3 sequence: CASSRGPAGAQQDTQYF. The CDR3 DNA reads TGCGCCAGCAGCCGGGGACCAGCGGGGGCGCAGCAAGATACGCAGTATTTT.

The chain is built from TRBV2 and TRBJ2-1, with 15 bases matching TRBD2. The CDR3 loop spans 16 amino acids. V lost 10 bases to trimming and J lost 1 base; unmatched junction nucleotides: 5. Germline V gene sequence: CDR1 SNHLY, CDR2 FYNNEI. The CDR3 DNA follows: TGTGCCATCGAGGGACTAGCGGGAGGATCCTACAATGAGCAGTTCTTC. It encodes CAIEGLAGGSYNEQFF.

V and J are TRBV30 and TRBJ1-2; D ambiguous. Germline loops: CDR1 GTSNPN, CDR2 SVGIG (reference sequence). Trimming took 0 bases from V and 5 from J, leaving 13 bases between them. This CDR3 comprises 14 residues. CDR3 amino acids: CAWSVISRSYGYTF. Written as DNA, the CDR3 is TGTGCCTGGAGTGTAATTTCCAGATCTTATGGCTACACCTTC.

The chain links TRBV5-6 to TRBJ1-2; D not certain. Germline CDR1 is SGHDT and CDR2 is YYEEEE. Trimming left V 6 bases short and J 8 bases short, with 17 bases between. The CDR3 loop spans 13 amino acids. This CDR3 reads CASNALAVGGYTF. DNA for the CDR3: TGTGCCAGCAACGCCCTAGCGGTTGGAGGCTACACCTTC.

J is TRBJ2-1 and V is TRBV10-3; 13 positions agree with TRBD2. From germline, CDR1 is ENHRY and CDR2 SYGVKD. CDR3 length equals 15 residues. V shed 3 bases and J 8 bases; nucleotides not matched to a gene: 4. The CDR3 DNA is TGTGCCATCAGTGACGGACTAGCGGGAGAATATGAGCAGTTCTTC. Its translation: CAISDGLAGEYEQFF.

The V and J genes are TRBV19 and TRBJ1-1; a weak D match, TRBD1 (5 bases). The germline V gene has CDR1 LNHDA and CDR2 SQIVND (reference sequence). Trimming cost V 6 bases and J 9 bases, with 14 bases left between them. CDR3 size: 12 residues. The CDR3 nucleotides are TGTGCCAGTAGACCTCCGGCAGGGAAAGCTTTCTTT. It yields the protein CASRPPAGKAFF.

The chain employs TRBV7-9 and TRBJ1-5; D is uncertain. Trimming removed 5 bases from V and 4 bases from J, with 12 bases in between. CDR1 is SEHNR, CDR2 FQNEAQ, per germline (reference sequence). The CDR3 spans 14 residues. The CDR3 DNA is TGTGCCAGCAGCACCGGGATCACGAATCAGCCCCAGCATTTT. Translated, it gives CASSTGITNQPQHF. Using reference TRBV7-9 and TRBJ1-5 for the parts outside the CDR3, the full variable domain is DTGVSQNPRHKITKRGQNVTFRCDPISEHNRLYWYRQTLGQGPEFLTYFQNEAQLEKSRLLSDRFSAERPKGSFSTLEIQRTEQGDSAMYLCASSTGITNQPQHFGDGTRLSIL.

This clone was counted once. The chain combines TRBV28 with TRBJ1-4, with D unresolved. Per the germline V gene, CDR1 is MDHEN and CDR2 is SYDVKM. The CDR3 loop spans 14 amino acids. V lost 7 bases and J 8 bases, leaving 17 bases between the germline ends. CDR3 residues: CASNEDGEREKLFF. The CDR3 DNA reads as TGTGCCAGCAACGAGGACGGAGAGCGGGAAAAACTGTTTTTT.

This rearrangement joins TRBV7-2 to TRBJ1-5, with 8 bases that match TRBD1. Germline CDR1 SGHTA, CDR2 FQGNSA. V trimming: 4 bases; J trimming: 6 bases; junction bases outside the gene matches: 2. The length of the CDR3 is 13 residues. The CDR3 loop is CASSSDRGQPQHF. The CDR3 DNA reads as TGTGCCAGCAGCTCAGACAGGGGTCAGCCCCAGCATTTT.

The chain employs TRBV19 and TRBJ1-1, with D unresolved. The CDR3 sequence is 13 residues long. The germline gives CDR1 LNHDA, CDR2 SQIVND (reference sequence). Trimming left V 3 bases short and J 2 bases short, with 7 bases between. The DNA of the CDR3 is TGTGCCAGTAGTATCGGGAGAAACACTGAAGCTTTCTTT. Its translation: CASSIGRNTEAFF.

V usage is TRBV20-1 and J usage is TRBJ2-7; D is unclear. V lost 3 bases, J lost 4 bases, and 10 bases lay in between. The CDR3 is 12 amino acids. Germline lookup yields CDR1 DFQATT and CDR2 SNEGSKA (reference sequence). The CDR3 DNA follows: TGCAGTGCTAGTGGTCATACTTACGAGCAGTACGTC. Residues: CSASGHTYEQYV.

This clone was seen only once. The genes are TRBV10-3 and TRBJ2-3; 8 bases map to TRBD2. The germline CDR1 and CDR2 sequences are ENHRY and SYGVKD. CDR3 length: 16 residues. The V and J ends lost 6 bases and 2 bases, in that order; junction bases with no gene match: 10. The chain's CDR3 is CAISVNGRGVTDTQYF. The CDR3 nucleotides are TGTGCCATCAGCGTTAATGGGCGGGGGGTCACAGATACGCAGTATTTT.

V and J are TRBV6-1 and TRBJ2-7; D is perhaps TRBD1 (5 bases). Germline assignment: CDR1 MNHNS and CDR2 SASEGT. Trimming pared 1 base from V and 3 bases from J, leaving 10 bases between. The CDR3 is made up of 14 amino acids. The CDR3 region is CASSEGTPIYEQYV. CDR3 DNA: TGTGCCAGCAGTGAAGGGACACCAATCTACGAGCAGTACGTC.

The gene calls are TRBV18 and TRBJ1-1; D may be TRBD1 (5 bases). The germline gives CDR1 KGHSH, CDR2 LQKENI. Trimming removed 0 bases from V and 7 bases from J, with 12 bases in between. The CDR3 runs to 14 residues. CDR3 nucleotides: TGTGCCAGCTCACCACCGAACTACCAGGGTGAAGCTTTCTTT. Protein product: CASSPPNYQGEAFF.

This chain connects TRBV11-3 to TRBJ2-1; D possibly corresponds to TRBD2 (6 bases). The germline V and J ends were trimmed by 1 base and 6 bases, with 10 bases remaining between them. CDR3 length equals 14 residues. From germline, CDR1 is SGHNT and CDR2 YENEEA. This CDR3 is CASSLGRDSNEQFF. The CDR3 DNA is TGTGCCAGCAGCTTAGGTAGGGACTCCAATGAGCAGTTCTTC. The complete variable domain, with remaining parts taken from reference TRBV11-3 and TRBJ2-1, reads EAGVVQSPRYKIIEKKQPVAFWCNPISGHNTLYWYLQNLGQGPELLIRYENEEAVDDSQLPKDRFSAERLKGVDSTLKIQPAELGDSAVYLCASSLGRDSNEQFFGPGTRLTVL.

The genes are TRBV5-1 and TRBJ1-3; 9 bases agree with TRBD1. CDR3 length: 14 residues. The germline CDR1 and CDR2 sequences are SGHRS and YFSETQ. Germline trimming cut 4 bases from V and 4 bases from J; bases unmatched to any gene: 3. The CDR3 reads CASSEGTGGNTIYF. CDR3 coding DNA: TGCGCCAGCAGCGAGGGGACAGGGGGAAACACCATATATTTT.

This chain links TRBV6-4 with TRBJ2-7, with 7 bases identical to TRBD1. CDR3 length equals 17 residues. The germline CDR1 and CDR2 sequences are MRHNA and SNTAGT. Unmatched junction bases numbered 10, after V lost 2 bases and J lost 0 bases. CDR3 bases: TGTGCCAGCAGTGACCGCCCACAGGGGTGGAACTCCTACGAGCAGTACTTC. Translating gives CASSDRPQGWNSYEQYF.

The rearrangement joins TRBV9 to TRBJ2-2, with D possibly TRBD1 on 6 matching bases. V was pared by 3 bases and J by 6 bases, with 9 bases between. Germline V gives CDR1 SGDLS, CDR2 YYNGEE. This CDR3 region has 13 residues. The CDR3 spells CASSDRVAGELFF. DNA of the CDR3: TGTGCCAGCAGCGACAGGGTAGCCGGGGAGCTGTTTTTT.

The chain recombines TRBV27 with TRBJ1-6, with 7 bases that match TRBD1. Germline CDR1 is MNHEY and CDR2 is SMNVEV (reference sequence). V was pared by 3 bases and J by 6 bases, with 5 bases of the junction left unmatched. The CDR3 loop spans 15 amino acids. The CDR3 spells CASSLKGAVNSPLHF. CDR3 nucleotide sequence: TGTGCCAGCAGTTTGAAGGGGGCGGTTAATTCACCCCTCCACTTT.

The genes are TRBV6-2 or TRBV6-3 and TRBJ1-6, with D unclear. Germline loops: CDR1 MNHEY, CDR2 SVGEGT. The CDR3 is 12 residues long. V lost 6 bases and J 7 bases, leaving 7 bases between the germline ends. CDR3 coding DNA: TGTGCCAGCAGCGCGGGGAATTCACCCCTCCACTTT. Protein product: CASSAGNSPLHF.

The J gene is TRBJ1-5, the V gene TRBV15; 10 bases match TRBD1. V dropped 1 base and J dropped 6; count of bases not matched to a gene: 6. Germline CDR1 is LNHNV and CDR2 is YYDKDF (reference sequence). This CDR3 contains 16 residues. The CDR3 coding sequence is TGTGCCACCAGCAGAGCCGGACAGGGGGTACGTCAGCCCCAGCATTTT. It yields the protein CATSRAGQGVRQPQHF.

The chain uses TRBV2 and TRBJ2-4; TRBD2 matches at 12 bases. CDR3 size: 18 residues. Germline V gives CDR1 SNHLY, CDR2 FYNNEI. J gave up 3 bases and V 3 bases, and 9 bases lay outside the gene matches. CDR3 coding DNA: TGTGCCAGCAGTGAGGGCCCCCTAGCGGGGGGGTTCAAAAACATTCAGTACTTC. Protein product: CASSEGPLAGGFKNIQYF.

This clone was seen a single time. The chain is built from TRBV13 and TRBJ1-3; weak D call: TRBD1 (6 bases). With 2 bases removed from V and 0 bases from J, the gap between germline ends came to 14 bases. The length of the CDR3 is 17 residues. The V gene's germline CDR1 is PRHDT and CDR2 FYEKMQ (reference sequence). The CDR3 region has the DNA TGTGCCAGCAGCTTAAGATCTGGGGGGGCCTCTGGAAACACCATATATTTT. It codes for CASSLRSGGASGNTIYF.

V usage is TRBV2 and J usage is TRBJ1-3; the match to TRBD1 covers 9 bases. The junction had 1 base not matched to a gene; V was cut back by 5 bases and J by 2 bases. Per germline, CDR1 SNHLY and CDR2 FYNNEI. The CDR3 has 14 residues. CDR3 nucleotides: TGTGCCAGCAGTCGGGACAGGGCTGGAAACACCATATATTTT. Translation gives CASSRDRAGNTIYF.

Comments on this clone: The DNA is omitted, as the CDR3 cannot be located on it reliably, and the CDR3 follows TCRdb's listing. The chain joins TRBV27 to TRBJ1-2. Including both end residues, the CDR3 is 13 amino acids long. CDR1 and CDR2 (germline): MNHEY, SMNVEV (reference sequence). CDR3 sequence reads: CASSSSGVLGYTF.

The rearrangement uses TRBV7-2 and TRBJ1-2, with TRBD1 matching over 9 bases. Germline V gene lookup returns CDR1 SGHTA and CDR2 FQGNSA. The junction had 5 bases not matched to a gene; V was cut back by 5 bases and J by 7 bases. The CDR3 runs to 13 residues. CDR3 nucleotide sequence: TGTGCCAGCAGCCCCAAGACAGGGGGTGGCTACACCTTC. The encoded protein is CASSPKTGGGYTF.

The chain uses TRBV27 and TRBJ2-2; 10 bases are a match to TRBD2. This CDR3 comprises 17 residues. Per the germline V gene, CDR1 is MNHEY and CDR2 is SMNVEV (reference sequence). Trimming cost V 2 bases and J 6 bases; bases outside gene matches: 9. The CDR3 DNA reads TGTGCCAGCAGTTTACAATCCAGCGGGGGGGCCGCCGGGGAGCTGTTTTTT. This encodes CASSLQSSGGAAGELFF.

The chain links TRBV28 to TRBJ2-2; maybe TRBD1 (8 bases). V was trimmed by 5 bases and J by 7 bases, leaving 14 bases between them. The CDR3 loop spans 14 amino acids. The germline V gene has CDR1 MDHEN and CDR2 SYDVKM. The CDR3 nucleotides are TGTGCCAGCAGTCTACAGGGGGGGGTCGGGGAGCTGTTTTTT. Amino acids: CASSLQGGVGELFF.